The T cell receptor (beta chain) under discussion was sequenced for a study of blood T cell repertoires in COVID-19. Germline V lookup: CDR1 KGHDR, CDR2 SFDVKD. The V and J ends lost 9 bases and 3 bases, in that order; junction bases with no gene match: 5. The CDR3 is 13 amino acids. Produced via immunoSEQ multiplex PCR; TCRdb's table is partial and in-frame only. This sample carries about 260,000 clones, about 80% of them seen once, and the ten largest clones take around 1.8%. Material: peripheral blood. The chain carries TRBV24-1 and TRBJ1-1; 8 nucleotides match TRBD1. The receptor was isolated from a woman of 80 years or more with acute or convalescent COVID-19. CDR3 amino acids: CATPGGADTEAFF. CDR3 DNA: TGTGCCACCCCAGGGGGCGCAGACACTGAAGCTTTCTTT.